Below are 19 T cell receptor beta chains sequenced from a single sample in a study of control samples from healthy donors and cancer patients. Here immunoSEQ multiplex PCR was the method, and the copy in TCRdb shows in-frame clones only, minus some. The data contain 150,000 or so clones, over 90% of them singletons. Sequenced input: PBMCs. Receptor source: a man between 60 and 75 years old with colorectal cancer.

The chain couples TRBV29-1 to TRBJ2-1, with D uncertain. Trimming took off 4 bases at V and 8 bases at J, with 12 bases between the two ends. Germline CDR1 and CDR2: SQVTM and ANQGSEA. The CDR3 has 12 residues. The CDR3 DNA reads TGCAGCGTTGGTCTCCGCATCGATGAGCAGTTCTTC. Encoded protein: CSVGLRIDEQFF.

This chain links TRBV21-1 with TRBJ2-2; the D segment call TRBD1 is taken from the table without a DNA check. TRBV21-1 is annotated as a pseudogene. The CDR3 is 16 amino acids. Written as DNA, the CDR3 is TGTGCCAGCAGCAAAGGCCCCAGGGGTCCGTCCGGGGAGCTGTTTTTT. Its translation is CASSKGPRGPSGELFF.

A word on this clone: This specimen includes other DNA sequences encoding the same CDR3. The chain employs TRBV7-9 and TRBJ1-1; TRBD1 is a possible D gene (6 bases). The ends were cut back, 5 bases at V and 1 base at J, with 11 bases in the middle. The CDR3 has 14 residues. In germline, CDR1 is SEHNR, CDR2 FQNEAQ (reference sequence). CDR3 nucleotides: TGTGCCAGCAGCCCTCCGGGACAGAACACTGAAGCTTTCTTT. As protein: CASSPPGQNTEAFF.

The chain combines TRBV7-2 with TRBJ2-5, with D possibly TRBD1 on 5 matching bases. The CDR3 totals 13 residues. Germline CDR1 SGHTA, CDR2 FQGNSA. V was shortened by 4 bases and J by 7 bases, with 13 bases between the two germline ends. This CDR3 is CASSSSGSGTQYF. In nucleotides, the CDR3 is TGTGCCAGCAGCTCGTCAGGGTCCGGGACCCAGTACTTC.

The chain joins TRBV9 to TRBJ1-4; TRBD1 aligns across 7 bases. The ends lost 3 bases at V and 3 bases at J; junction bases unmatched: 5. The CDR3 loop spans 15 amino acids. Germline assignment: CDR1 SGDLS and CDR2 YYNGEE. This chain's CDR3 is CASSATTGPNEKLFF. CDR3 DNA: TGTGCCAGCAGCGCGACGACAGGGCCTAATGAAAAACTGTTTTTT.

The genes are TRBV5-1 and TRBJ2-3; tentatively, D is TRBD1 or TRBD2 (5 bases each). The germline CDR1 and CDR2 sequences are SGHRS and YFSETQ. This CDR3 is 17 amino acids long. V lost 4 bases and J 4 bases, leaving 22 bases between the germline ends. The CDR3 DNA is TGCGCCAGCAGCGTGCCCCCGGGACCAAGGGTCTCAGATACGCAGTATTTT. This sequence encodes CASSVPPGPRVSDTQYF.

This chain links TRBV2 with TRBJ1-5; D call uncertain. V was trimmed by 2 bases and J by 1 base, leaving 6 bases between them. Germline values: CDR1 SNHLY, CDR2 FYNNEI. The CDR3 is made up of 14 amino acids. The CDR3 loop is CASSELGSNQPQHF. The CDR3 DNA is TGTGCCAGCAGTGAACTGGGCAGCAATCAGCCCCAGCATTTT.

V is TRBV2 and J is TRBJ1-6; TRBD1 agrees at 8 bases. CDR1 and CDR2 from the germline V gene are SNHLY and FYNNEI. Unmatched junction bases numbered 5, after V lost 2 bases and J lost 5 bases. The CDR3 extends over 16 amino acids. In DNA, the CDR3 is TGTGCCAGCAGTGAAATGGGACAGGTGAATAATTCACCCCTCCACTTT. It is translated as CASSEMGQVNNSPLHF.

The chain carries TRBV3-1 (or the pseudogene TRBV3-2) and TRBJ1-1, with D tentatively TRBD1 (5 bases). Germline lookup yields CDR1 LGHDT and CDR2 YNNKEL (reference sequence). V was shortened by 4 bases and J by 0 bases, with 12 bases between the two germline ends. The CDR3 runs 15 residues. The CDR3 DNA is TGTGCCAGCAGCCTAGGTGGGGGTATGAACACTGAAGCTTTCTTT. Translated, it gives CASSLGGGMNTEAFF.

The V and J genes are TRBV3-1 (or the pseudogene TRBV3-2) and TRBJ1-2, with unresolved D. Germline V gives CDR1 LGHDT, CDR2 YNNKEL (reference sequence). The length of the CDR3 is 13 residues. The ends were cut back, 1 base at V and 7 bases at J, with 10 bases in the middle. The CDR3 is CASSQVPESGYTF. In DNA form, the CDR3 reads TGTGCCAGCAGCCAAGTCCCGGAATCTGGCTACACCTTC.

This clone has just one count. V usage is TRBV6-6 and J usage is TRBJ1-2, with D unclear. The CDR3 has 12 amino acids. V was clipped by 3 bases and J by 3 bases, with 5 bases between them. Germline V gene data show CDR1 as MNHNY and CDR2 as SVGAGI (reference sequence). The CDR3 loop reads CASSYGDYGYTF. As DNA, the CDR3 is TGTGCCAGCAGTTATGGGGACTATGGCTACACCTTC.

This rearrangement joins TRBV27 to TRBJ1-3, with a tentative D call TRBD1 (6 bases). From germline, CDR1 is MNHEY and CDR2 SMNVEV (reference sequence). Trimming pared 4 bases from V and 4 bases from J, leaving 14 bases between. CDR3 length equals 15 residues. CDR3 DNA: TGTGCCAGCAGTTCTATTACAGGGCCAGGAAACACCATATATTTT. This gives the protein CASSSITGPGNTIYF.

This chain uses TRBV7-9 with TRBJ1-1, with D perhaps TRBD1 (5 bases). This CDR3 is built from 13 residues. Germline values: CDR1 SEHNR, CDR2 FQNEAQ (reference sequence). Trimming left V 4 bases short and J 1 base short, with 7 bases between. The CDR3 sequence is CASSSGANTEAFF. CDR3 in DNA: TGTGCCAGCAGCTCCGGGGCGAACACTGAAGCTTTCTTT.

The J gene is TRBJ1-2, the V gene TRBV6-5; tentative D call: TRBD1 (6 bases). This CDR3 is built from 15 residues. CDR1 is MNHEY and CDR2 is SVGAGI in the germline V gene. Deletions cut 8 bases from V and 0 bases from J, with 16 bases between. This CDR3 is CASCPWTATNYGYTF. The DNA for the CDR3 is TGTGCCAGCTGCCCTTGGACAGCTACTAACTATGGCTACACCTTC.

This clone appeared a single time. This sequence joins TRBV7-2 and TRBJ1-1; D possibly corresponds to TRBD1 (5 bases). V was cut by 4 bases and J by 0 bases, with 12 bases left in between. The CDR3 has 15 amino acids. Germline V CDR1 and CDR2: SGHTA, FQGNSA. CDR3 in amino acids: CASSSSGTLNTEAFF. In DNA form, the CDR3 reads TGTGCCAGCAGCTCCTCTGGGACCTTGAACACTGAAGCTTTCTTT.

CDR3 DNA: TGTGCCAGTAGTATAAGGGTCGGTGGCAATCAGCCCCAGCATTTT. Translating it yields CASSIRVGGNQPQHF. V gene TRBV19 combines with J gene TRBJ1-5, with D uncertain. The CDR3 is 15 amino acids. CDR1 LNHDA and CDR2 SQIVND come from the germline V gene (reference sequence). Trimming took off 2 bases at V and 2 bases at J, with 10 bases between the two ends.

J is TRBJ1-2 and V is TRBV3-1 (or the pseudogene TRBV3-2), with TRBD1 identical over 7 bases. Germline CDR1 is LGHDT and CDR2 is YNNKEL (reference sequence). After removal of 6 bases from V and 4 bases from J, the junction contained 8 bases not matched to a gene. CDR3 length: 14 amino acids. The DNA of the CDR3 is TGTGCCAGCAGGGAGACAGGGTTTCGCTATGGCTACACCTTC. It translates to CASRETGFRYGYTF.

The chain joins TRBV27 to TRBJ2-1, with a weak D call TRBD1 (5 bases). Trimming took off 11 bases at V and 7 bases at J, with 18 bases between the two ends. Germline values: CDR1 MNHEY, CDR2 SMNVEV (reference sequence). This CDR3 has 13 amino acids. CDR3 DNA: TGTGCCGTGGTACAGGATAATAAGAATGAGCAGTTCTTC. Its translation is CAVVQDNKNEQFF.

The chain couples TRBV7-9 to TRBJ2-3, with TRBD1 as a possible D gene (5 bases). Deletions cut 5 bases from V and 4 bases from J, with 13 bases between. Germline V CDR1 and CDR2: SEHNR, FQNEAQ (reference sequence). CDR3 size: 14 residues. The CDR3 sequence: CASSLRDDPDTQYF. The CDR3 DNA sequence: TGTGCCAGCAGCCTCAGGGATGACCCAGATACGCAGTATTTT.